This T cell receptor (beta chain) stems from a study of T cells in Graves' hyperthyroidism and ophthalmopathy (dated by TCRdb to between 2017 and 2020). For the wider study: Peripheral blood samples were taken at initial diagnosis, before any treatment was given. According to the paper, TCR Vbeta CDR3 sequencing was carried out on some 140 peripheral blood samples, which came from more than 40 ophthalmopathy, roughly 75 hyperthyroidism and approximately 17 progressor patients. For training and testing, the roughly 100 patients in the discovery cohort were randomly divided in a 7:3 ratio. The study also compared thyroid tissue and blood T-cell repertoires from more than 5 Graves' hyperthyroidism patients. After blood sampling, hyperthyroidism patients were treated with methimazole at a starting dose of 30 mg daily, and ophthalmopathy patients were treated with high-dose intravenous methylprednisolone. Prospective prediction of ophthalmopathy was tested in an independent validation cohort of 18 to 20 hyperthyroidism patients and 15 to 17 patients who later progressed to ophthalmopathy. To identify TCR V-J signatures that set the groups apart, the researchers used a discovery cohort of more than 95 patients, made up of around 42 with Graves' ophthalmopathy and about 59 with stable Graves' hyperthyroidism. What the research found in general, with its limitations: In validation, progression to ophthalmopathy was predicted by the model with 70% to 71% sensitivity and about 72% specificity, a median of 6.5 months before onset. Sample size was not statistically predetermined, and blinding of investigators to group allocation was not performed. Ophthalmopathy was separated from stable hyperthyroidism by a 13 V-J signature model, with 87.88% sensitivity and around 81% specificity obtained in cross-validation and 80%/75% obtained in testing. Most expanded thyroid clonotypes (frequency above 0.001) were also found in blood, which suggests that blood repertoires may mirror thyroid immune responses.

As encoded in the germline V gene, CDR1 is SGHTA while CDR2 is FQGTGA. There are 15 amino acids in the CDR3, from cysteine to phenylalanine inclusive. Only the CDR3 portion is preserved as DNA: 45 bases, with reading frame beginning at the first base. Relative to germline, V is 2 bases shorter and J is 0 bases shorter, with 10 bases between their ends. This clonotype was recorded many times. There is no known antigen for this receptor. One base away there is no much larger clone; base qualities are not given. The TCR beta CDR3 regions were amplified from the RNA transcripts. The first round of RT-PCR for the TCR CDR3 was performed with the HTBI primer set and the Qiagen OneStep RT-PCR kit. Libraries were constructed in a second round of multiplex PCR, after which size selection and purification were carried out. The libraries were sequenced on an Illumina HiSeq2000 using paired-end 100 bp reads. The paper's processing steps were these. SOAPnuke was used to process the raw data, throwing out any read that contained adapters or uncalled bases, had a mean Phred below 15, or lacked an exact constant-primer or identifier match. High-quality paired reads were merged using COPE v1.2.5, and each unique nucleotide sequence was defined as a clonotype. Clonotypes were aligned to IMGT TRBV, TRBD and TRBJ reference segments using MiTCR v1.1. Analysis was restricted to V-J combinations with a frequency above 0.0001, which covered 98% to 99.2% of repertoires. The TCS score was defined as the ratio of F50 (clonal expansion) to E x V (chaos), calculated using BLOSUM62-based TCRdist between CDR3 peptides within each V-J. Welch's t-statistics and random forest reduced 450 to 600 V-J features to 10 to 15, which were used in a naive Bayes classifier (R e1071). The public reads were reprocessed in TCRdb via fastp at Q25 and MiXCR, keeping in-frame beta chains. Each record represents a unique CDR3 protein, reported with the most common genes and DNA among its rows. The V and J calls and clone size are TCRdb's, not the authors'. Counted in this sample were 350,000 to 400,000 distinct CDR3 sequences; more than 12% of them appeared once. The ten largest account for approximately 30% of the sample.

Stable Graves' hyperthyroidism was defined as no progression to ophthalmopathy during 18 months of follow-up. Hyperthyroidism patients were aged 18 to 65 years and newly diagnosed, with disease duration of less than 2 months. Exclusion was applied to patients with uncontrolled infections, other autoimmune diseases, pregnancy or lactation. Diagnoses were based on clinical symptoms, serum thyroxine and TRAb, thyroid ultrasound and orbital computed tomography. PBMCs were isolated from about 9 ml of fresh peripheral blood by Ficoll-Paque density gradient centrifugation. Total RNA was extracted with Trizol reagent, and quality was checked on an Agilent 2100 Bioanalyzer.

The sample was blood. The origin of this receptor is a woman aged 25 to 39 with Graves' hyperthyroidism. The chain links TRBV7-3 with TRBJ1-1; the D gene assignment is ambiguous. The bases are TGTGCCAGCAGCTTAGTCCCAGGCGTGAACACTGAAGCTTTCTTT. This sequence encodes CASSLVPGVNTEAFF.